Here is one TCR beta chain with its context. PCR used 60 Vbeta primers and 13 Jbeta primers. Repertoires were generated with immunoSEQ multiplex PCR, while TCRdb's copy carries only in-frame clones and drops some. The data show about 120,000 clones, 74% seen once. This record belongs to a study of cytomegalovirus exposure and HLA in healthy donors. Germline V CDR1 and CDR2: GTSNPN, SVGIG (reference sequence). The ends were cut back, 3 bases at V and 6 bases at J, with 11 bases in the middle. This CDR3 spans 13 amino acids. The chain links TRBV30 to TRBJ1-4, with D perhaps matching TRBD1 (6 bases). The source of this sequence is a human donor in good health. The sequenced sample consisted of PBMCs. The CDR3 DNA reads as TGTGCCTGGAGCAGGACAGAGTATGAAAAACTGTTTTTT. This gives the protein CAWSRTEYEKLFF. Looking up the rest from reference TRBV30 and TRBJ1-4 gives the full variable domain: SQTIHQWPATLVQPVGSPLSLECTVEGTSNPNLYWYRQAAGRGLQLLFYSVGIGQISSEVPQNLSASRPQDRQFILSSKKLLLSDSGFYLCAWSRTEYEKLFFGSGTQLSVL.